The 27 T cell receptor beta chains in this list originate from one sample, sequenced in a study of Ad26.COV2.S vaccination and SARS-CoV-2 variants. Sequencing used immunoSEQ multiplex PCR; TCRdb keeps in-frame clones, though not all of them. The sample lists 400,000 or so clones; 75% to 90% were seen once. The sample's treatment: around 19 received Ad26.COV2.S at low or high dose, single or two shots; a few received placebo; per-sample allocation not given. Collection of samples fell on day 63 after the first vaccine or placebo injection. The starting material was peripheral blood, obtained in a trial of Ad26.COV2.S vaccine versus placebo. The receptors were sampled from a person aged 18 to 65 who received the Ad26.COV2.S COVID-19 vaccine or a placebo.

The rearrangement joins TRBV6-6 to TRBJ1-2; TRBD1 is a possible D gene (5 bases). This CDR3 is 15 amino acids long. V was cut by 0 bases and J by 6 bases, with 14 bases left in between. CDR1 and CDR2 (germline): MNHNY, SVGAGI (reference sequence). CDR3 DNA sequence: TGTGCCAGCAGTTACTCGCCCGGGACCGGAGATGGCTACACCTTC. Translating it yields CASSYSPGTGDGYTF.

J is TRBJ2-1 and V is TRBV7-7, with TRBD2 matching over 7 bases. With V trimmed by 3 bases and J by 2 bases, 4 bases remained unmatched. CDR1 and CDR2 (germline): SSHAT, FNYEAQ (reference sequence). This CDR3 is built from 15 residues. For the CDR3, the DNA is TGTGCCAGCAGCTTGAGCGCGGGGGCCTACAATGAGCAGTTCTTC. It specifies CASSLSAGAYNEQFF.

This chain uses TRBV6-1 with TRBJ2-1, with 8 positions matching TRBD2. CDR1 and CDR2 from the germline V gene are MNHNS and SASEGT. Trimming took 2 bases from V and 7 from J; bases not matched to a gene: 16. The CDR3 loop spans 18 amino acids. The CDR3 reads CASSEWALAGTQENEQFF. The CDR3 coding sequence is TGTGCCAGCAGTGAATGGGCTTTAGCGGGGACACAGGAGAATGAGCAGTTCTTC.

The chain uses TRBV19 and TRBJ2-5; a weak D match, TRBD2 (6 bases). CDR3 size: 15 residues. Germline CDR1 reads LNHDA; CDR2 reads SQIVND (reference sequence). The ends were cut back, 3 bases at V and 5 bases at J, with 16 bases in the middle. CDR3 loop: CASSIPRRGGETQYF. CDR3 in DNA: TGTGCCAGTAGTATCCCCCGGAGGGGTGGGGAGACCCAGTACTTC.

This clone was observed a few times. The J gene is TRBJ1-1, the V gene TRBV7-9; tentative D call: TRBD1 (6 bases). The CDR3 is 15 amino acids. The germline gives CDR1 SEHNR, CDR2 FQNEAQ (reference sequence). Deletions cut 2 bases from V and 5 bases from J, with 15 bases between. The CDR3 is CASSLLGGLGTEAFF. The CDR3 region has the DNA TGTGCCAGCAGCTTACTAGGGGGGCTGGGGACTGAAGCTTTCTTT.

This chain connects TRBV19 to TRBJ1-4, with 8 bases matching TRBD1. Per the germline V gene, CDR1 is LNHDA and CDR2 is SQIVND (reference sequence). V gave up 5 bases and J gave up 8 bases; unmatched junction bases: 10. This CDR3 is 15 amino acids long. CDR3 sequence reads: CASSPLRGRGEKLFF. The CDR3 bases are TGTGCCAGTAGTCCGCTCAGGGGGCGCGGAGAAAAACTGTTTTTT.

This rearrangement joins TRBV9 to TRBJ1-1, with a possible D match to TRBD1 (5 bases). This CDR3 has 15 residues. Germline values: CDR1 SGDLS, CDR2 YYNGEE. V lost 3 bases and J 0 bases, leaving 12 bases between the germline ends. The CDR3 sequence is CASSAGVGMNTEAFF. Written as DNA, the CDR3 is TGTGCCAGCAGCGCGGGGGTGGGGATGAACACTGAAGCTTTCTTT.

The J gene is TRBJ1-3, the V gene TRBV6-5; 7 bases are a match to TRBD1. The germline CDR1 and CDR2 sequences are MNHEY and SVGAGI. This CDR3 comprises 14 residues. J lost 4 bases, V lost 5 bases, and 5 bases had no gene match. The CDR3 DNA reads TGTGCCAGCAGTAGACGGGACAGAGGAAACACCATATATTTT. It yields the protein CASSRRDRGNTIYF.

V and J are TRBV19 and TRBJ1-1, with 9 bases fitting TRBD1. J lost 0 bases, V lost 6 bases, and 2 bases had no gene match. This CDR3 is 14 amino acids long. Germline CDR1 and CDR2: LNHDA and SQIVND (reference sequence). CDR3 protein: CASRRDRVNTEAFF. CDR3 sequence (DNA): TGTGCCAGTAGAAGGGACAGGGTGAACACTGAAGCTTTCTTT.

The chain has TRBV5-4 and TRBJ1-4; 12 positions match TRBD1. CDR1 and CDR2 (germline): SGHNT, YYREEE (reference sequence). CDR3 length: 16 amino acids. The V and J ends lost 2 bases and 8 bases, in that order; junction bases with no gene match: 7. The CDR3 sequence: CASSFYGTGGMEKLFF. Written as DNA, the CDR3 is TGTGCCAGCAGCTTCTACGGGACAGGGGGCATGGAAAAACTGTTTTTT.

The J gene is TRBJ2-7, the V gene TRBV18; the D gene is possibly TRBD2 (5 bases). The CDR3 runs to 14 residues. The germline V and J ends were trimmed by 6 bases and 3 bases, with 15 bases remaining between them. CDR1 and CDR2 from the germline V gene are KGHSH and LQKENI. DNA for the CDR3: TGTGCCAGCTCTCCCCGGCTAGCTAACTACGAGCAGTACTTC. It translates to CASSPRLANYEQYF.

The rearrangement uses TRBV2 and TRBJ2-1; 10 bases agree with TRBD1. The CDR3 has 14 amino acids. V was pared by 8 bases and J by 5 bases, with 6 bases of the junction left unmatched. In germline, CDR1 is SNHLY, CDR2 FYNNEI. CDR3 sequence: CASWRTGGDNEQFF. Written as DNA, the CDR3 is TGTGCCAGCTGGAGGACAGGGGGGGACAATGAGCAGTTCTTC.

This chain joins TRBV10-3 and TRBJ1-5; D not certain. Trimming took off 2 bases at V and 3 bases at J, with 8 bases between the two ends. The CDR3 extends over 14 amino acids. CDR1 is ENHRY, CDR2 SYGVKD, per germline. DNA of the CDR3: TGTGCCATCAGTGAGCAGGTCAACAATCAGCCCCAGCATTTT. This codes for CAISEQVNNQPQHF.

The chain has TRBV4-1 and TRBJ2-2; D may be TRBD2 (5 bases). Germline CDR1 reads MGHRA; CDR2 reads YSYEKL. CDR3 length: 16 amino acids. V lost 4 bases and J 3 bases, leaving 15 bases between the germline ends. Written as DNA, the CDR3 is TGCGCCAGCAGCCGACGTCCAGCGGCCGACACCGGGGAGCTGTTTTTT. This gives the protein CASSRRPAADTGELFF.

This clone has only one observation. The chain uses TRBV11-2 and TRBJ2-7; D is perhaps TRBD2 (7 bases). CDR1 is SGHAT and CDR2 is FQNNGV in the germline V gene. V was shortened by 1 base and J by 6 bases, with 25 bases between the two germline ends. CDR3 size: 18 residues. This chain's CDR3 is CASSLAISYGGRSREQYF. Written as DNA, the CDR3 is TGTGCCAGCAGCTTAGCCATCAGTTACGGGGGGCGCTCCCGCGAGCAGTACTTC.

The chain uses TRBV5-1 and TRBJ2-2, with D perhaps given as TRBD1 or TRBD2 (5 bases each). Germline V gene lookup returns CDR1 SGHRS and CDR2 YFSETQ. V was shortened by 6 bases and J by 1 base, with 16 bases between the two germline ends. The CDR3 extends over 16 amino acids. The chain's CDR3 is CASTAGAGKNTGELFF. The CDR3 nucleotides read TGCGCCAGCACTGCCGGGGCAGGGAAGAACACCGGGGAGCTGTTTTTT. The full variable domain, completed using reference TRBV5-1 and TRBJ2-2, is KAGVTQTPRYLIKTRGQQVTLSCSPISGHRSVSWYQQTPGQGLQFLFEYFSETQRNKGNFPGRFSGRQFSNSRSEMNVSTLELGDSALYLCASTAGAGKNTGELFFGEGSRLTVL.

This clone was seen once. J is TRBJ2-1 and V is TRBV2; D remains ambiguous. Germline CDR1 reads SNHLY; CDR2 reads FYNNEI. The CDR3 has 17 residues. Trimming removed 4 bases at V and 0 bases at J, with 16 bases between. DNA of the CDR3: TGTGCCAGCAGTGGTCCCCCAGGCCCTAGCTCCTACAATGAGCAGTTCTTC. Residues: CASSGPPGPSSYNEQFF.

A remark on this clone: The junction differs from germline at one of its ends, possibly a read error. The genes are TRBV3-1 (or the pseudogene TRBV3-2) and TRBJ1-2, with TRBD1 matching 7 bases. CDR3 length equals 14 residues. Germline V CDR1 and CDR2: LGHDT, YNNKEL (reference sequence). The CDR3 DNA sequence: TGTGCCAGCAGCCAAGATTCCGGGACAGTGGAGCTACACTTC. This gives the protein CASSQDSGTVELHF.

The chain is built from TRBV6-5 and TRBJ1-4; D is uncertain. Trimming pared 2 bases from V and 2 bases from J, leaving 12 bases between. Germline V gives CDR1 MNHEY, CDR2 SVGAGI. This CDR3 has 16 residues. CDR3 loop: CASSYNPPMTNEKLFF. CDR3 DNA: TGTGCCAGCAGTTACAACCCTCCTATGACTAATGAAAAACTGTTTTTT.

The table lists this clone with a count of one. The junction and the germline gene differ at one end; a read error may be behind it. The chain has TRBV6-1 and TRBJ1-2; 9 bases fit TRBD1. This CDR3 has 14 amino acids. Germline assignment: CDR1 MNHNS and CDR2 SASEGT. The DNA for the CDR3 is TGTGCCAGCAGTGACCTGGGACAGGGCTATCGCTACACCTTC. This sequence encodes CASSDLGQGYRYTF.

CDR3 amino acids: CASSLDPAGGDTQYF. The CDR3 DNA sequence: TGTGCCAGCAGCTTAGACCCAGCGGGGGGGGATACGCAGTATTTT. The V call is TRBV7-2, the J call TRBJ2-3; the match to TRBD2 covers 10 bases. The V gene end was trimmed by 1 base and the J gene end by 6 bases; junction bases not matched to a gene: 4. CDR3 length equals 15 residues. Germline loops: CDR1 SGHTA, CDR2 FQGNSA.

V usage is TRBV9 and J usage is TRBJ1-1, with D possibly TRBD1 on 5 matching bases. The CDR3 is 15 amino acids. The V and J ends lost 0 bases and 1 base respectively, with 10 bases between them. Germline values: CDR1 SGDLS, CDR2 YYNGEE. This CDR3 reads CASSVAGRGNTEAFF. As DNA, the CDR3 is TGTGCCAGCAGCGTAGCGGGGAGGGGGAACACTGAAGCTTTCTTT. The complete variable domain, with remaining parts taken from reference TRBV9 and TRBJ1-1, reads DSGVTQTPKHLITATGQRVTLRCSPRSGDLSVYWYQQSLDQGLQFLIQYYNGEERAKGNILERFSAQQFPDLHSELNLSSLELGDSALYFCASSVAGRGNTEAFFGQGTRLTVV.

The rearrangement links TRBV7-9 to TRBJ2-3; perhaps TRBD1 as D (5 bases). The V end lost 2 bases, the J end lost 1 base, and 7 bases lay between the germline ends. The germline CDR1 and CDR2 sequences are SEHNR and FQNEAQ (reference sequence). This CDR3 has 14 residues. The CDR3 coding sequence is TGTGCCAGCAGCTTAAAGGGGCGCACAGATACGCAGTATTTT. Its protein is CASSLKGRTDTQYF.

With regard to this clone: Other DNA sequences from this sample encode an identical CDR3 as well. The CDR3 loop reads CASSLVSGSYGYTF. The CDR3 DNA sequence: TGCGCCAGCAGCTTGGTTTCGGGGTCCTATGGCTACACCTTC. The chain couples TRBV5-1 to TRBJ1-2; D gene ambiguous. CDR1 and CDR2 from the germline V gene are SGHRS and YFSETQ. The CDR3 sequence is 14 residues long. Between the trimmed V and J ends, which lost 0 bases and 4 bases, there was a span of 10 bases.

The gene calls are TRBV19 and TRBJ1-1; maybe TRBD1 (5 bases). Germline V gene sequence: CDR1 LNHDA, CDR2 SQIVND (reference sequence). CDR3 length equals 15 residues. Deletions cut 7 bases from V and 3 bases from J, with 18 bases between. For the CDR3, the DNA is TGTGCCAGTACCTATATGGGCAGGGCGTACACTGAAGCTTTCTTT. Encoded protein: CASTYMGRAYTEAFF.

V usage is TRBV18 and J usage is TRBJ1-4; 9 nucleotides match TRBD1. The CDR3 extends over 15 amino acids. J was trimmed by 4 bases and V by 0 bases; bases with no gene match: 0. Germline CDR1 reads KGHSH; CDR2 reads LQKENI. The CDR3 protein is CASSPPDRGNEKLFF. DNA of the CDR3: TGTGCCAGCTCACCACCGGACAGGGGTAATGAAAAACTGTTTTTT.

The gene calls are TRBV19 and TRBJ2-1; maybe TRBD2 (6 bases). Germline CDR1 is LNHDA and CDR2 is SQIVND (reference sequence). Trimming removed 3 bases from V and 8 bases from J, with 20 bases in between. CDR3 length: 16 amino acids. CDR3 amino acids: CASSISGPRGRDEQFF. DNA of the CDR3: TGTGCCAGTAGTATTAGCGGCCCCCGGGGCCGGGATGAGCAGTTCTTC.